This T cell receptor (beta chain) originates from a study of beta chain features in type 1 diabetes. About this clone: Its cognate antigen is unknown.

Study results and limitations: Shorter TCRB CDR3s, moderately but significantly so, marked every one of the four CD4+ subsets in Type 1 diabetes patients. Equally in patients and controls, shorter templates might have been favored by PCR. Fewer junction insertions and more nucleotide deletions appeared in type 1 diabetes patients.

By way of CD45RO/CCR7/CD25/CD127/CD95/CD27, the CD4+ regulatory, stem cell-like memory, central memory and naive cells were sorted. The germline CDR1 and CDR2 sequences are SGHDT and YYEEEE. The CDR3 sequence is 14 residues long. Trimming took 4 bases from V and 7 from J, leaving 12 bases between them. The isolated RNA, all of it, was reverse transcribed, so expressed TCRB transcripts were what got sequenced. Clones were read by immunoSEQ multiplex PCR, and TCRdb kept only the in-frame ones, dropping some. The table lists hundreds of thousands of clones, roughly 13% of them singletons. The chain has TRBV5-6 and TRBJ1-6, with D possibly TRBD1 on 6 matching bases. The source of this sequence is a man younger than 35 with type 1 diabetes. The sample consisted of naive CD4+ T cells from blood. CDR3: CASSRQASNSPLHF. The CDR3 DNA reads TGTGCCAGCAGCCGACAGGCCTCAAATTCACCCCTCCACTTT.